Listed below are T cell receptor beta chains from one sample, sequenced in a study of T cells in localized non-small cell lung cancer. Profiling relied on immunoSEQ multiplex PCR, and the TCRdb table lists in-frame clones only, not all of them. The sample shows 130,000 or so clones, around 89% of them seen only once. Sequenced here: peripheral blood, sampled before any cancer treatment. Receptor source: a female donor aged 60 or older with stage I lung adenocarcinoma. Both conserved end residues are part of each CDR3. The order of the fields is V gene, J gene, clone size, D gene, CDR3 protein, CDR3 DNA. A D gene is named only where the DNA matches it firmly. Size is omitted from some rows. Given values are once, few, many or a class for expanded clones.

v_gene: TRBV6-1; j_gene: TRBJ2-5; abundance: NA; d_gene: NA; CDR3aa: CASSLFLRYQETQYF; CDR3nt: TGTGCCAGCAGCCTTTTTCTACGTTACCAAGAGACCCAGTACTTC
v_gene: TRBV19; j_gene: TRBJ1-2; abundance: NA; d_gene: NA; CDR3aa: CASALEGGNYGYTF; CDR3nt: TGTGCCAGTGCCCTGGAGGGCGGGAACTATGGCTACACCTTC
v_gene: TRBV30; j_gene: TRBJ2-3; abundance: NA; d_gene: NA; CDR3aa: CAWTQGSTDTQYF; CDR3nt: TGTGCCTGGACACAGGGATCCACAGATACGCAGTATTTT
v_gene: TRBV18; j_gene: TRBJ1-1; abundance: NA; d_gene: NA; CDR3aa: CASSPPGNTEAFF; CDR3nt: TGTGCCAGCTCACCCCCCGGGAACACTGAAGCTTTCTTT
v_gene: TRBV10-1; j_gene: TRBJ1-1; abundance: NA; d_gene: NA; CDR3aa: CASSDRGKMDTEAFF; CDR3nt: TGCGCCAGCAGTGATCGGGGTAAGATGGACACTGAAGCTTTCTTT
v_gene: TRBV27; j_gene: TRBJ1-3; abundance: NA; d_gene: NA; CDR3aa: CASRELAPTGNTIYF; CDR3nt: TGTGCCAGCAGAGAACTGGCCCCAACTGGAAACACCATATATTTT
v_gene: TRBV7-9; j_gene: TRBJ2-7; abundance: NA; d_gene: TRBD2; CDR3aa: CASSRGLAIYNEQYF; CDR3nt: TGTGCCAGCAGCAGGGGACTAGCGATTTATAACGAGCAGTACTTC
v_gene: TRBV10-1; j_gene: TRBJ2-7; abundance: few; d_gene: NA; CDR3aa: CASSERVTYEQYF; CDR3nt: TGCGCCAGCAGTGAGAGGGTCACCTACGAGCAGTACTTC
v_gene: TRBV5-1; j_gene: TRBJ1-1; abundance: NA; d_gene: NA; CDR3aa: CASSLAPRGTEAFF; CDR3nt: TGCGCCAGCAGCTTGGCCCCGCGGGGTACTGAAGCTTTCTTT
v_gene: TRBV5-1; j_gene: TRBJ2-5; abundance: NA; d_gene: NA; CDR3aa: CASSLVPRLTGNQETQYF; CDR3nt: TGCGCCAGCAGCTTGGTACCCCGACTCACAGGTAACCAAGAGACCCAGTACTTC
v_gene: TRBV28; j_gene: TRBJ1-2; abundance: NA; d_gene: NA; CDR3aa: CASSLRLGGYTF; CDR3nt: TGTGCCAGCAGTTTACGTCTAGGGGGCTACACCTTC
v_gene: TRBV28; j_gene: TRBJ2-3; abundance: NA; d_gene: TRBD1; CDR3aa: CASSLGTGAENTQYF; CDR3nt: TGTGCCAGCAGTTTAGGGACAGGGGCAGAAAATACGCAGTATTTT
v_gene: TRBV2; j_gene: TRBJ2-6; abundance: NA; d_gene: TRBD2; CDR3aa: CARAGLAGGGANVLTF; CDR3nt: TGTGCCAGGGCAGGCCTAGCGGGAGGTGGGGCCAACGTCCTGACTTTC
v_gene: TRBV20-1; j_gene: TRBJ2-7; abundance: NA; d_gene: NA; CDR3aa: CSAREQYF; CDR3nt: TGCAGTGCTAGAGAGCAGTACTTC
v_gene: TRBV7-3; j_gene: TRBJ2-7; abundance: NA; d_gene: TRBD1; CDR3aa: CASSSRGQGWDEQYF; CDR3nt: TGTGCCAGCAGCTCCCGCGGACAGGGATGGGACGAGCAGTACTTC
v_gene: TRBV5-6; j_gene: TRBJ2-7; abundance: NA; d_gene: TRBD1; CDR3aa: CASSAGTGDQYF; CDR3nt: TGTGCCAGCAGCGCAGGGACAGGGGATCAGTACTTC
v_gene: TRBV11-2; j_gene: TRBJ2-7; abundance: NA; d_gene: TRBD2; CDR3aa: CASSQAGGPYEQYF; CDR3nt: TGTGCCAGCAGCCAAGCGGGAGGGCCCTACGAGCAGTACTTC
v_gene: TRBV5-8; j_gene: TRBJ1-6; abundance: NA; d_gene: TRBD1; CDR3aa: CASSLLQGAGSPLHF; CDR3nt: TGTGCCAGCAGCTTATTACAGGGGGCAGGGTCACCCCTCCACTTT
v_gene: TRBV29-1; j_gene: TRBJ2-1; abundance: NA; d_gene: NA; CDR3aa: CSVFGGTEGVRNEQFF; CDR3nt: TGCAGCGTTTTTGGCGGAACCGAGGGTGTTCGGAATGAGCAGTTCTTC
v_gene: TRBV5-6; j_gene: TRBJ2-5; abundance: NA; d_gene: NA; CDR3aa: CASSTFGAETQYF; CDR3nt: TGTGCCAGCTCCACCTTCGGGGCAGAGACCCAGTACTTC
v_gene: TRBV5-1; j_gene: TRBJ1-1; abundance: NA; d_gene: NA; CDR3aa: CANSLSVPNEAFF; CDR3nt: TGCGCCAACAGCTTATCTGTCCCTAACGAAGCTTTCTTT
v_gene: TRBV5-5; j_gene: TRBJ1-1; abundance: once; d_gene: NA; CDR3aa: CASSGRENTEAFF; CDR3nt: TGTGCCAGCAGCGGCCGGGAGAACACTGAAGCTTTCTTT
v_gene: TRBV30; j_gene: TRBJ2-3; abundance: NA; d_gene: NA; CDR3aa: CAWSPHGRGQYF; CDR3nt: TGTGCCTGGAGCCCGCACGGCCGCGGGCAGTATTTT
v_gene: TRBV25-1; j_gene: TRBJ1-1; abundance: NA; d_gene: TRBD1; CDR3aa: CASSGAGGAGEAFF; CDR3nt: TGTGCCAGCAGTGGAGCAGGGGGCGCGGGTGAAGCTTTCTTT
v_gene: TRBV2; j_gene: TRBJ1-3; abundance: once; d_gene: TRBD1; CDR3aa: CASRPGQGWDTIYF; CDR3nt: TGTGCCAGCAGACCGGGACAGGGGTGGGACACCATATATTTT
v_gene: TRBV19; j_gene: TRBJ1-2; abundance: NA; d_gene: NA; CDR3aa: CASRRQGASYGYTF; CDR3nt: TGTGCCAGTAGGCGTCAGGGCGCAAGCTATGGCTACACCTTC
v_gene: TRBV7-8; j_gene: TRBJ1-5; abundance: NA; d_gene: NA; CDR3aa: CASSFMARRHGGRPQHF; CDR3nt: TGTGCCAGCAGCTTCATGGCACGGCGACACGGGGGGAGGCCCCAGCATTTT
v_gene: TRBV2; j_gene: TRBJ1-5; abundance: NA; d_gene: TRBD1; CDR3aa: CASHMGGGDNQPQHF; CDR3nt: TGTGCCAGCCACATGGGAGGGGGCGACAATCAGCCCCAGCATTTT
v_gene: TRBV7-9; j_gene: TRBJ1-4; abundance: NA; d_gene: TRBD1; CDR3aa: CASSLVQGNEKLFF; CDR3nt: TGTGCCAGCAGCTTAGTACAGGGGAATGAAAAACTGTTTTTT
v_gene: TRBV27; j_gene: TRBJ2-2; abundance: NA; d_gene: TRBD2; CDR3aa: CASSSGLAGIGELFF; CDR3nt: TGTGCCAGCAGTTCGGGACTAGCGGGAATCGGGGAGCTGTTTTTT
v_gene: TRBV5-1; j_gene: TRBJ2-1; abundance: NA; d_gene: TRBD2; CDR3aa: CASSLVLAGNNEQFF; CDR3nt: TGCGCCAGCAGCTTGGTCCTAGCGGGGAACAATGAGCAGTTCTTC
v_gene: TRBV5-1; j_gene: TRBJ2-5; abundance: NA; d_gene: NA; CDR3aa: CASSPVGRGGETQYF; CDR3nt: TGCGCCAGCAGTCCCGTGGGGCGGGGCGGAGAGACCCAGTACTTC
v_gene: TRBV19; j_gene: TRBJ1-4; abundance: few; d_gene: NA; CDR3aa: CASRGDGALGELFF; CDR3nt: TGTGCCAGTAGAGGGGACGGAGCCCTTGGGGAACTGTTTTTT